What follows are 22 T cell receptor beta chains derived from one specimen sequenced in a study of cytomegalovirus exposure and HLA in healthy donors (dated by TCRdb to between 2016 and 2019). Library preparation employed the immunoSEQ multiplex PCR assay. For the multiplex PCR, a mixture combining 60 forward primers for TCR Vbeta segments and 13 reverse primers for TCR Jbeta segments was used. TCRdb took over this immuneACCESS table, retaining in-frame rearrangements with V and J assigned. Such tables are incomplete; in checked studies, under half of the missing clones stem from an unresolved V gene, and the remainder is unexplained. For this sample there are around 190,000 clones; about four fifths appear just once. Of the sample, 1.5% to 2% is held by the ten largest clones. Sequenced input: PBMCs. The receptors were gathered from a man aged 18 to 35 in good health and CMV-seronegative.

This chain links TRBV4-1 with TRBJ1-2; D is unclear. Per germline, CDR1 MGHRA and CDR2 YSYEKL. Trimming removed 6 bases at V and 1 base at J, with 9 bases between. The CDR3 runs to 13 residues. The CDR3: CASRPQFNYGYTF. The CDR3 DNA reads TGCGCCAGCAGACCACAGTTTAACTATGGCTACACCTTC.

The chain combines TRBV5-8 with TRBJ1-5; no reliable D call. The germline CDR1 and CDR2 sequences are SGHTS and YDEGEE. This CDR3 region has 17 residues. Trimming left V 0 bases short and J 5 bases short, with 18 bases between. CDR3 sequence: CASSLAPTGFHHQPQHF. Here the CDR3 DNA reads TGTGCCAGCAGCTTGGCCCCCACGGGTTTCCACCATCAGCCCCAGCATTTT.

A single count supports this clone. J is TRBJ1-2 and V is TRBV15; D unclear. This CDR3 is 15 amino acids long. The germline V gene has CDR1 LNHNV and CDR2 YYDKDF (reference sequence). Trimming took 6 bases from V and 3 from J, leaving 17 bases between them. DNA for the CDR3: TGTGCCACCAGTCCCTCGCCGGGTCAGTACTATGGCTACACCTTC. The encoded protein is CATSPSPGQYYGYTF. Combining the CDR3 with reference TRBV15 and TRBJ1-2 gives the whole variable domain DAMVIQNPRYQVTQFGKPVTLSCSQTLNHNVMYWYQQKSSQAPKLLFHYYDKDFNNEADTPDNFQSRRPNTSFCFLDIRSPGLGDTAMYLCATSPSPGQYYGYTFGSGTRLTVV.

The J gene is TRBJ2-1, the V gene TRBV6-6; 7 bases align to TRBD2. After removal of 0 bases from V and 9 bases from J, the junction contained 8 bases not matched to a gene. Germline loops: CDR1 MNHNY, CDR2 SVGAGI (reference sequence). The CDR3 contains 15 residues. The CDR3 reads CASSYSTGGLSEQFF. The DNA of the CDR3 is TGTGCCAGCAGTTACTCGACGGGGGGTTTATCTGAGCAGTTCTTC.

The V call is TRBV30, the J call TRBJ2-3; 7 bases map to TRBD2. This CDR3 is built from 15 residues. Germline V gene data show CDR1 as GTSNPN and CDR2 as SVGIG (reference sequence). V was clipped by 1 base and J by 1 base; unmatched bases: 5. The CDR3 loop is CAWSARLAGTDTQYF. As DNA, the CDR3 is TGTGCCTGGAGTGCCAGACTAGCCGGCACAGATACGCAGTATTTT.

The chain uses TRBV5-1 and TRBJ1-3, with D possibly TRBD1 on 5 matching bases. Germline lookup yields CDR1 SGHRS and CDR2 YFSETQ. Between the trimmed V and J ends, which lost 0 bases and 7 bases, there was a span of 5 bases. This CDR3 spans 12 amino acids. For the CDR3, the DNA is TGCGCCAGCAGCTTGGAGGGGAACACCATATATTTT. Translated, it gives CASSLEGNTIYF.

The CDR3, as DNA: TGTGCCAGCAGTGCAACAGGGGAGGCGGATGGCTACACCTTC. Protein product: CASSATGEADGYTF. The V call is TRBV6-1, the J call TRBJ1-2; 7 positions agree with TRBD1. Trimming removed 4 bases from V and 6 bases from J; junction bases left unmatched: 8. CDR3 length equals 14 residues. Germline CDR1 MNHNS, CDR2 SASEGT.

This clone was detected once. The V call is TRBV6-4, the J call TRBJ1-5, with D perhaps TRBD1 (6 bases). CDR1 is MRHNA, CDR2 SNTAGT, per germline. The CDR3 covers 15 residues. Trimming left V 8 bases short and J 5 bases short, with 19 bases between. Here the CDR3 reads CASSPRQVGDQPQHF. The CDR3 nucleotides read TGTGCCAGCTCCCCGCGACAGGTGGGCGATCAGCCCCAGCATTTT.

This chain connects TRBV7-9 to TRBJ1-2, with D tentatively TRBD1 (6 bases). V was pared by 1 base and J by 1 base, with 10 bases between. The germline V gene has CDR1 SEHNR and CDR2 FQNEAQ (reference sequence). The length of the CDR3 is 15 residues. CDR3 loop: CASSLGQGFNYGYTF. The CDR3 DNA reads TGTGCCAGCAGCTTAGGTCAGGGGTTTAACTATGGCTACACCTTC. The full variable domain, its missing parts supplied by reference TRBV7-9 and TRBJ1-2, is DTGVSQNPRHKITKRGQNVTFRCDPISEHNRLYWYRQTLGQGPEFLTYFQNEAQLEKSRLLSDRFSAERPKGSFSTLEIQRTEQGDSAMYLCASSLGQGFNYGYTFGSGTRLTVV.

This chain links TRBV13 with TRBJ2-3; D is ambiguous. Trimming took off 5 bases at V and 2 bases at J, with 11 bases between the two ends. Germline V gene sequence: CDR1 PRHDT, CDR2 FYEKMQ (reference sequence). This CDR3 region has 14 residues. Written as DNA, the CDR3 is TGTGCCAGCAGCCTCACATTGTACACAGATACGCAGTATTTT. Translation: CASSLTLYTDTQYF. The full variable domain, completed using reference TRBV13 and TRBJ2-3, is AAGVIQSPRHLIKEKRETATLKCYPIPRHDTVYWYQQGPGQDPQFLISFYEKMQSDKGSIPDRFSAQQFSDYHSELNMSSLELGDSALYFCASSLTLYTDTQYFGPGTRLTVL.

The J gene is TRBJ2-5, the V gene TRBV9; 8 nucleotides line up with TRBD1. The trim removed 4 bases at V and 4 bases at J, leaving 18 bases unmatched. This CDR3 is 18 amino acids long. The germline V gene has CDR1 SGDLS and CDR2 YYNGEE. The CDR3 region has the DNA TGTGCCAGCAGCCCCCATCCCGGGGGCAGGGGGCAAGGAGAGACCCAGTACTTC. Amino acids: CASSPHPGGRGQGETQYF.

CDR3 amino acids: CASGQGRYEQYF. For the CDR3, the DNA is TGTGCCAGTGGGCAGGGTAGGTACGAGCAGTACTTC. The chain combines TRBV2 with TRBJ2-7; D perhaps matches TRBD1 (5 bases). The ends were cut back, 9 bases at V and 4 bases at J, with 13 bases in the middle. The CDR3 runs to 12 residues. The germline V gene encodes CDR1 SNHLY and CDR2 FYNNEI.

The J gene is TRBJ2-3, the V gene TRBV6-4; 7 bases are a match to TRBD1. The CDR3 extends over 14 amino acids. V dropped 3 bases and J dropped 2; count of bases not matched to a gene: 2. Looked up from germline, CDR1 is MRHNA and CDR2 is SNTAGT. CDR3 region: CASSEGTATDTQYF. The CDR3 DNA reads TGTGCCAGCAGTGAGGGGACAGCCACAGATACGCAGTATTTT.

This clone was detected only once. The V call is TRBV6-1, the J call TRBJ2-3, with TRBD1 identical over 8 bases. The CDR3 has 14 residues. In germline, CDR1 is MNHNS, CDR2 SASEGT. The V gene end was trimmed by 2 bases and the J gene end by 5 bases; junction bases not matched to a gene: 3. The CDR3 DNA is TGTGCCAGCAGTGAATGGACAGGGATAGATACGCAGTATTTT. It encodes CASSEWTGIDTQYF.

The rearrangement joins TRBV6-1 to TRBJ1-2; tentative D call: TRBD1 (5 bases). V gave up 1 base and J gave up 4 bases, with 13 bases separating them. The CDR3 spans 15 residues. Germline CDR1 reads MNHNS; CDR2 reads SASEGT. CDR3 sequence (DNA): TGTGCCAGCAGTGAAGAAACAGGCCAGTTCTATGGCTACACCTTC. Its translation: CASSEETGQFYGYTF.

The rearrangement uses TRBV11-3 and TRBJ1-3; TRBD1 matches 11 bases. J lost 2 bases, V lost 3 bases, and 0 bases had no gene match. Germline CDR1 is SGHNT and CDR2 is YENEEA. The CDR3 consists of 15 residues. The CDR3 here is CASSLGQGAGNTIYF. The CDR3 nucleotides are TGTGCCAGCAGCTTGGGACAGGGGGCTGGAAACACCATATATTTT.

The chain is built from TRBV5-8 and TRBJ1-3; possible D gene TRBD1, 6 bases. Germline loops: CDR1 SGHTS, CDR2 YDEGEE. With 2 bases removed from V and 0 bases from J, the gap between germline ends came to 21 bases. The CDR3 spans 19 residues. The CDR3 is CASSFFFSVPQGSGNTIYF. CDR3 in DNA: TGTGCCAGCAGCTTCTTCTTCTCTGTACCACAGGGCTCTGGAAACACCATATATTTT.

The CDR3 DNA is TGTGCCAGCAGCCGACAAAACAGGGTTGCTGGAAACACCATATATTTT. It is translated as CASSRQNRVAGNTIYF. This chain links TRBV7-8 with TRBJ1-3, with D maybe TRBD1 (6 bases). Germline CDR1 SGHVS, CDR2 FQNEAQ. The V end was cut by 5 bases, the J end by 2 bases, with 16 bases between. CDR3 length equals 16 residues.

The chain recombines TRBV9 with TRBJ2-5; TRBD2 agrees at 10 bases. Unmatched junction bases numbered 7, after V lost 0 bases and J lost 5 bases. The CDR3 is 16 amino acids. Germline CDR1 and CDR2: SGDLS and YYNGEE. Here the CDR3 reads CASSVAASGRWETQYF. The CDR3 DNA sequence: TGTGCCAGCAGCGTAGCTGCTAGCGGGAGATGGGAGACCCAGTACTTC.

This sequence joins TRBV6-5 and TRBJ1-1; TRBD1 is a possible D gene (5 bases). Germline CDR1 MNHEY, CDR2 SVGAGI. The V end lost 0 bases, the J end lost 0 bases, and 11 bases lay between the germline ends. This CDR3 contains 16 residues. The CDR3 region is CASSYSIGGLNTEAFF. CDR3 sequence (DNA): TGTGCCAGCAGTTACTCGATTGGGGGGTTGAACACTGAAGCTTTCTTT.

This clone was seen more than once but under ten times. The chain links TRBV7-2 to TRBJ2-7; possible D gene TRBD2, 6 bases. The CDR3 is made up of 17 amino acids. Trimming shortened V by 3 bases and J by 0 bases, and 18 bases separated the two germline ends. Germline loops: CDR1 SGHTA, CDR2 FQGNSA. In DNA, the CDR3 is TGTGCCAGCAGCTTCTCCGCTGGCGGGACGTACTCCTACGAGCAGTACTTC. As protein: CASSFSAGGTYSYEQYF.

The chain is built from TRBV30 and TRBJ2-7; D perhaps matches TRBD2 (6 bases). The CDR3 totals 13 residues. V lost 3 bases and J lost 3, with 12 bases in between. Germline-derived CDR1 and CDR2 are GTSNPN and SVGIG (reference sequence). CDR3 loop: CAWSPGGNYEQYF. The CDR3 bases are TGTGCCTGGAGCCCTGGCGGGAACTACGAGCAGTACTTC.